This T cell receptor beta chain originates from a study of post-analysis software for immune sequencing data. Turning to the study itself: Multiple sclerosis in the patients followed relapsing-remitting, secondary progressive and progressive-relapsing courses. Notes on the study in general: Versus controls, multiple sclerosis patients showed significantly lower diversity (normalized Chao1). In patients, about five TRBV segments were more frequent than in controls, with TRBV5-6, TRBV5-1 and TRBV20-1 among them. Analysis by F measure revealed that same-batch samples clustered strongly together.

This clonotype was counted only a few times. Its specificity is unknown. The CDR3 spans 14 residues. V was clipped by 3 bases and J by 0 bases, with 8 bases between them. Germline V gives CDR1 KGHSH, CDR2 LQKENI. Libraries were made from TCR beta cDNA, and they carried unique molecular identifiers. T cells numbering about 1 to 10 million gave rise to 500,000 or so cDNA molecules. TCRdb re-called the PCR reads with MiXCR, one entry per CDR3 protein. The sample carries hundreds of thousands of distinct CDR3 sequences, approximately 39% recorded once. Sequencing input: blood. The sequence was obtained from a girl under 10 years old with multiple sclerosis. This sequence joins TRBV18 and TRBJ2-5; D gene ambiguous. This CDR3 is CASSPVRYQETQYF. CDR3 nucleotide sequence: TGTGCCAGCTCACCTGTAAGGTACCAAGAGACCCAGTACTTC.